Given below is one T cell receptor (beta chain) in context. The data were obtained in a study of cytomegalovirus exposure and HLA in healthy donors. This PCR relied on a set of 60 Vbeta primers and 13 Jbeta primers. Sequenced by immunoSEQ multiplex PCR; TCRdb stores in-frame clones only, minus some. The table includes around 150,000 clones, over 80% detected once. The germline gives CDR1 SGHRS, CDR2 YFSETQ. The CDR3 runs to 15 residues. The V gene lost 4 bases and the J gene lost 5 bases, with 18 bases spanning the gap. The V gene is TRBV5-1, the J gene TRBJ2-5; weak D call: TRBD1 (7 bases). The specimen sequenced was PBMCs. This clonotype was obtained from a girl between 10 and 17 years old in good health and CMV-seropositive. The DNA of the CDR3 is TGCGCCAGCAGCCTGGAGGGACAGCCTGCGGAGACCCAGTACTTC. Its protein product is CASSLEGQPAETQYF.